This T cell receptor (beta chain) originates from a study of CXCR3-negative and CXCR3-positive naive CD8 T cells. Concerning this clonotype: The antigen is unknown.

The V gene's germline CDR1 is SGDLS and CDR2 YYNGEE. This CDR3 is 13 amino acids long. TRB cDNA libraries were made by UMI-labeled 5' RACE. With the 5' RACE reads reprocessed, TCRdb shows one record per CDR3 protein and no DNA. The sample table includes tens of thousands of distinct CDR3 sequences. Overall study results and limits: For memory CD8+ cells diversity was much lower, but both naive subsets had comparably high diversity.

The chain joins TRBV9 to TRBJ2-7. Sequenced material: naive CXCR3- CD8+ T cells from blood. Sample subset: CD45RO-CCR7+CD27+CD95- naive CD8+ T cells lacking CXCR3 (TNR3-). This TCR came from a human donor in good health. Some clones in this sample may be carry-over from other donors' samples. The CDR3 region is CASSLTGAYEQYF.